Below are 32 T cell receptor beta chains sequenced from a single sample in a study of OX40 agonist ivuxolimab in advanced cancers. Assay used: immunoSEQ multiplex PCR; TCRdb lists only in-frame clones, some missing. This sample yields about 71,000 clones, of which about 90% are seen a single time; 13% to 15% belongs to the top ten. The sequencing used CD4+ or CD8+ T cells sorted from blood, collected in a trial of the OX40 agonist ivuxolimab. The receptor set was obtained from an adult with an advanced solid tumor such as melanoma, head and neck, liver or kidney cancer.

The rearrangement links TRBV7-8 to TRBJ2-7, with 13 bases lining up with TRBD2. The V segment lost 0 bases and the J segment 6 bases; nucleotides outside the gene matches: 11. The V gene's germline CDR1 is SGHVS and CDR2 FQNEAQ. The CDR3 loop spans 18 amino acids. CDR3 sequence (DNA): TGTGCCAGCAGCTTAGCGCCCGGAGGACTAGCGGGAGACTTCGAGCAGTACTTC. Its protein is CASSLAPGGLAGDFEQYF.

This chain connects TRBV28 to TRBJ2-5; perhaps D is TRBD1 or TRBD2 (5 bases each). Germline V gives CDR1 MDHEN, CDR2 SYDVKM. The CDR3 sequence is 13 residues long. V lost 1 base to trimming and J lost 10 bases, with 13 bases between them. CDR3 nucleotides: TGTGCCAGCAGTTTATTTAGGGGCCGGGGCCAGTACTTC. The encoded protein is CASSLFRGRGQYF.

The CDR3 nucleotides are TGTGCCAGCAGTGACGATTTAGGGGGTACTGAAGCTTTCTTT. Protein product: CASSDDLGGTEAFF. The V gene is TRBV2, the J gene TRBJ1-1; a possible D gene is TRBD1 (6 bases). Germline V gene data show CDR1 as SNHLY and CDR2 as FYNNEI. CDR3 length equals 14 residues. Trimming cost V 3 bases and J 5 bases, with 13 bases left between them.

This chain links TRBV9 with TRBJ2-3; 8 bases map to TRBD2. The CDR3 totals 19 residues. Germline V gives CDR1 SGDLS, CDR2 YYNGEE. Trimming removed 0 bases from V and 2 bases from J; junction bases left unmatched: 14. This CDR3 is CASSVATGDIAGYTDTQYF. The CDR3 DNA sequence: TGTGCCAGCAGCGTAGCTACCGGAGACATAGCGGGGTACACAGATACGCAGTATTTT.

CDR3 in DNA: TGCGCCAGCAGCCAAGTCGTCGACCGTCAAACCCAGTATTTT. Translated: CASSQVVDRQTQYF. The chain is built from TRBV4-1 and TRBJ2-3, with no clear D. The CDR3 totals 14 residues. The germline gives CDR1 MGHRA, CDR2 YSYEKL. The germline V and J ends were trimmed by 1 base and 12 bases, with 17 bases remaining between them.

A single count supports this clone. The chain employs TRBV6-5 and TRBJ1-2, with a possible D match to TRBD1 (5 bases). CDR1 and CDR2 (germline): MNHEY, SVGAGI. Deletions cut 0 bases from V and 8 bases from J, with 16 bases between. There are 15 residues in the CDR3. The CDR3 nucleotides are TGTGCCAGCAGTTACTCGATCCCGACAGATGGAGGCTACACCTTC. Protein product: CASSYSIPTDGGYTF.

Remarks on this clone: Other nucleotide sequences from this sample produce the same CDR3. The rearrangement links TRBV5-6 to TRBJ2-7, with D hard to call. The V end was cut by 0 bases, the J end by 3 bases, with 1 base between. This CDR3 region has 11 residues. In germline, CDR1 is SGHDT, CDR2 YYEEEE. CDR3 sequence (DNA): TGTGCCAGCAGCTTGGGCTACGAGCAGTACTTC. It translates to CASSLGYEQYF.

This clone appeared once. The V call is TRBV9, the J call TRBJ2-2, with a possible D match to TRBD1 (6 bases). The CDR3 has 13 residues. Germline assignment: CDR1 SGDLS and CDR2 YYNGEE. With 3 bases removed from V and 6 bases from J, the gap between germline ends came to 9 bases. The CDR3 protein is CASSAGVPGELFF. CDR3 nucleotides: TGTGCCAGCAGCGCAGGGGTTCCCGGGGAGCTGTTTTTT.

This chain links TRBV28 with TRBJ2-6; 11 bases match TRBD2. V was pared by 2 bases and J by 2 bases, with 5 bases of the junction left unmatched. CDR1 and CDR2 from the germline V gene are MDHEN and SYDVKM. This CDR3 spans 18 amino acids. In nucleotides, the CDR3 is TGTGCCAGCAGTTTAATTAGCGGGAGGGCCACTGGGGCCAACGTCCTGACTTTC. Amino acid sequence: CASSLISGRATGANVLTF.

This chain uses TRBV7-9 with TRBJ2-1, with D unclear. The CDR3 length is 16 residues. Trimming removed 2 bases at V and 3 bases at J, with 14 bases between. Germline V gene data show CDR1 as SEHNR and CDR2 as FQNEAQ (reference sequence). CDR3 residues: CASSLSLSPSYNEQFF. For the CDR3, the DNA is TGTGCCAGCAGCTTATCGCTGAGTCCAAGCTACAATGAGCAGTTCTTC.

The chain combines TRBV13 with TRBJ1-1; perhaps TRBD1 as D (5 bases). V was pared by 2 bases and J by 10 bases, with 11 bases between. This CDR3 has 12 amino acids. CDR1 and CDR2 (germline): PRHDT, FYEKMQ (reference sequence). Here the CDR3 DNA reads TGTGCCAGCAGCTTAATTAGGGGATCAGCTTTCTTT. This encodes CASSLIRGSAFF.

The genes are TRBV6-6 and TRBJ2-7; TRBD2 matches 9 bases. The germline V gene encodes CDR1 MNHNY and CDR2 SVGAGI (reference sequence). The V segment lost 6 bases and the J segment 2 bases; nucleotides outside the gene matches: 8. This CDR3 region has 15 residues. The CDR3 DNA is TGTGCCAGCAGGTGGCGGGCGGGAGGGACCTACGAGCAGTACTTC. It is translated as CASRWRAGGTYEQYF.

The J gene is TRBJ2-7, the V gene TRBV4-3; a weak D match, TRBD2 (5 bases). Germline CDR1 is LGHNA and CDR2 is YSLEER. CDR3 size: 16 residues. V lost 0 bases, J lost 5 bases, and 17 bases lay in between. CDR3 in amino acids: CASSQDAPTSTHEQYF. The CDR3 DNA sequence: TGCGCCAGCAGCCAAGATGCCCCAACTAGTACCCACGAGCAGTACTTC.

The chain joins TRBV9 to TRBJ2-5; no clear D. V was shortened by 1 base and J by 2 bases, with 9 bases between the two germline ends. This CDR3 has 14 residues. The germline V gene encodes CDR1 SGDLS and CDR2 YYNGEE. This chain's CDR3 is CASSVSTYQETQYF. The CDR3 bases are TGTGCCAGCAGCGTATCTACGTATCAAGAGACCCAGTACTTC.

The chain employs TRBV28 and TRBJ1-4; no clear D. The CDR3 extends over 16 amino acids. The V end was cut by 2 bases, the J end by 0 bases, with 10 bases between. CDR1 is MDHEN and CDR2 is SYDVKM in the germline V gene. The CDR3 is CASSLMTDATNEKLFF. CDR3 in DNA: TGTGCCAGCAGTTTAATGACGGATGCAACTAATGAAAAACTGTTTTTT.

This clone was found once. The chain recombines TRBV15 with TRBJ2-7; TRBD1 matches at 8 bases. With 5 bases clipped from V and 6 bases from J, the junction kept 12 bases outside the gene matches. From germline, CDR1 is LNHNV and CDR2 YYDKDF (reference sequence). The CDR3 length is 15 residues. CDR3 loop: CATSERQGRRVEQYF. The CDR3 coding sequence is TGTGCCACCAGCGAAAGACAGGGGAGAAGGGTCGAGCAGTACTTC.

The chain is built from TRBV6-1 and TRBJ1-1, with D perhaps TRBD1 (5 bases). CDR1 and CDR2 from the germline V gene are MNHNS and SASEGT. V lost 2 bases to trimming and J lost 4 bases, with 17 bases between them. The length of the CDR3 is 16 residues. The CDR3 coding sequence is TGTGCCAGCAGTGAAATTTGGGCAGGGCTTGGCACTGAAGCTTTCTTT. Protein product: CASSEIWAGLGTEAFF.

The chain recombines TRBV28 with TRBJ2-1; 9 bases are a match to TRBD2. Unmatched junction bases numbered 5, after V lost 1 base and J lost 7 bases. The CDR3 loop spans 15 amino acids. In germline, CDR1 is MDHEN, CDR2 SYDVKM. The CDR3 DNA reads as TGTGCCAGCAGTTTATTAGCGGGAGTATTAAATGAGCAGTTCTTC. As protein: CASSLLAGVLNEQFF.

This clone appeared a single time. The V gene is TRBV28, the J gene TRBJ2-3; TRBD2 agrees at 12 bases. Trimming removed 8 bases from V and 6 bases from J; junction bases left unmatched: 9. Germline CDR1 is MDHEN and CDR2 is SYDVKM. The CDR3 totals 15 residues. In DNA form, the CDR3 reads TGTGCCAGCCGGACTAGCGGGATGAGTAGGGATACGCAGTATTTT. Its translation: CASRTSGMSRDTQYF.

V and J are TRBV19 and TRBJ2-7, with TRBD1 identical over 10 bases. Unmatched junction bases numbered 2, after V lost 1 base and J lost 5 bases. CDR3 size: 14 residues. Germline V gene data show CDR1 as LNHDA and CDR2 as SQIVND (reference sequence). CDR3: CASSIVTGGDEQYF. DNA for the CDR3: TGTGCCAGTAGTATAGTGACAGGGGGCGACGAGCAGTACTTC.

The genes are TRBV4-1 and TRBJ2-1, with D perhaps TRBD2 (5 bases). CDR1 MGHRA and CDR2 YSYEKL come from the germline V gene. The CDR3 contains 15 residues. Trimming shortened V by 4 bases and J by 1 base, and 11 bases separated the two germline ends. The CDR3 here is CASSRDGNSYNEQFF. DNA for the CDR3: TGCGCCAGCAGCCGAGACGGGAATTCCTACAATGAGCAGTTCTTC.

The chain links TRBV5-6 to TRBJ2-6; 11 nucleotides match TRBD1. The J segment lost 0 bases and the V segment lost 3 bases, leaving 2 bases of the junction unmatched. From germline, CDR1 is SGHDT and CDR2 YYEEEE. The CDR3 runs to 17 residues. The CDR3 region has the DNA TGTGCCAGCAGCTGGACAGGGGGCTACTCTGGGGCCAACGTCCTGACTTTC. Translation gives CASSWTGGYSGANVLTF.

The chain combines TRBV19 with TRBJ2-6; TRBD1 agrees at 7 bases. J lost 0 bases, V lost 4 bases, and 9 bases had no gene match. In germline, CDR1 is LNHDA, CDR2 SQIVND (reference sequence). The CDR3 contains 18 residues. The CDR3 protein is CASSSWDSASSGANVLTF. DNA for the CDR3: TGTGCCAGTAGTAGCTGGGACAGCGCTAGCTCTGGGGCCAACGTCCTGACTTTC.

This rearrangement joins TRBV7-9 to TRBJ2-1, with D perhaps TRBD2 (7 bases). CDR3 length equals 14 residues. Germline V gene sequence: CDR1 SEHNR, CDR2 FQNEAQ (reference sequence). Trimming pared 7 bases from V and 7 bases from J, leaving 17 bases between. The CDR3 sequence: CASKGGGPLNEQFF. The DNA for the CDR3 is TGTGCCAGCAAAGGGGGAGGGCCTTTAAATGAGCAGTTCTTC. Filled out from reference TRBV7-9 and TRBJ2-1, the complete variable domain reads DTGVSQNPRHKITKRGQNVTFRCDPISEHNRLYWYRQTLGQGPEFLTYFQNEAQLEKSRLLSDRFSAERPKGSFSTLEIQRTEQGDSAMYLCASKGGGPLNEQFFGPGTRLTVL.

The chain uses TRBV5-4 and TRBJ1-2; D is unclear. The V gene lost 1 base and the J gene lost 6 bases, with 13 bases spanning the gap. Looked up from germline, CDR1 is SGHNT and CDR2 is YYREEE (reference sequence). The CDR3 is made up of 14 amino acids. Here the CDR3 reads CASSLPEREDGYTF. The CDR3 coding sequence is TGTGCCAGCAGCTTGCCCGAAAGAGAAGATGGCTACACCTTC.

The chain joins TRBV29-1 to TRBJ2-1, with a tentative D call TRBD2 (6 bases). CDR1 and CDR2 (germline): SQVTM, ANQGSEA. Trimming left V 0 bases short and J 2 bases short, with 14 bases between. The CDR3 has 16 amino acids. Here the CDR3 reads CSVEDPQRRAYNEQFF. The CDR3 DNA reads TGCAGCGTTGAAGACCCCCAGAGGAGGGCCTACAATGAGCAGTTCTTC.

The V and J genes are TRBV13 and TRBJ2-7; weak D call: TRBD2 (7 bases). Trimming shortened V by 8 bases and J by 5 bases, and 16 bases separated the two germline ends. The CDR3 extends over 13 amino acids. Germline assignment: CDR1 PRHDT and CDR2 FYEKMQ (reference sequence). The CDR3 coding sequence is TGTGCCAGCGCGGGGGCGGTGCGAAACGAGCAGTACTTC. Encoded protein: CASAGAVRNEQYF.

This chain links TRBV18 with TRBJ2-2, with D unresolved. The germline V gene encodes CDR1 KGHSH and CDR2 LQKENI. V was pared by 0 bases and J by 3 bases, with 11 bases between. The CDR3 contains 16 residues. Written as DNA, the CDR3 is TGTGCCAGCTCACCACCAGGCCGGAGTGACACCGGGGAGCTGTTTTTT. Protein: CASSPPGRSDTGELFF. Combining the CDR3 with reference TRBV18 and TRBJ2-2 gives the whole variable domain NAGVMQNPRHLVRRRGQEARLRCSPMKGHSHVYWYRQLPEEGLKFMVYLQKENIIDESGMPKERFSAEFPKEGPSILRIQQVVRGDSAAYFCASSPPGRSDTGELFFGEGSRLTVL.

This clone was seen more than once but under ten times. The chain combines TRBV4-3 with TRBJ2-2; D remains unclear. Germline CDR1 and CDR2: LGHNA and YSLEER. There are 15 residues in the CDR3. Deletions cut 0 bases from V and 6 bases from J, with 11 bases between. In DNA, the CDR3 is TGCGCCAGCAGCCAAGATCGGGTCCGACCCGGGGAGCTGTTTTTT. Its translation is CASSQDRVRPGELFF.

The chain joins TRBV27 to TRBJ1-1; D is ambiguous. This CDR3 is built from 11 residues. Trimming removed 8 bases at V and 1 base at J, with 5 bases between. Germline V gene lookup returns CDR1 MNHEY and CDR2 SMNVEV (reference sequence). CDR3 amino acids: CASRENTEAFF. CDR3 nucleotide sequence: TGTGCCAGCCGGGAGAACACTGAAGCTTTCTTT.

The rearrangement links TRBV28 to TRBJ2-7, with a weak D call TRBD1 (6 bases). CDR3 size: 13 residues. V gave up 6 bases and J gave up 4 bases, with 13 bases separating them. CDR1 is MDHEN and CDR2 is SYDVKM in the germline V gene. Here the CDR3 reads CASRAGERYEQYF. DNA of the CDR3: TGTGCCAGCAGAGCAGGGGAAAGGTACGAGCAGTACTTC.

Notes on this clone: This sample also contains other DNA sequences that code for the same CDR3. This chain joins TRBV29-1 and TRBJ2-7; the D gene could be TRBD1 or TRBD2 (6 bases each). Germline CDR1 and CDR2: SQVTM and ANQGSEA. V was clipped by 7 bases and J by 3 bases, with 13 bases between them. CDR3 length: 12 amino acids. The CDR3 loop is CSAAGGSYEQYF. CDR3 nucleotide sequence: TGCAGCGCCGCCGGGGGCAGCTACGAGCAGTACTTC.